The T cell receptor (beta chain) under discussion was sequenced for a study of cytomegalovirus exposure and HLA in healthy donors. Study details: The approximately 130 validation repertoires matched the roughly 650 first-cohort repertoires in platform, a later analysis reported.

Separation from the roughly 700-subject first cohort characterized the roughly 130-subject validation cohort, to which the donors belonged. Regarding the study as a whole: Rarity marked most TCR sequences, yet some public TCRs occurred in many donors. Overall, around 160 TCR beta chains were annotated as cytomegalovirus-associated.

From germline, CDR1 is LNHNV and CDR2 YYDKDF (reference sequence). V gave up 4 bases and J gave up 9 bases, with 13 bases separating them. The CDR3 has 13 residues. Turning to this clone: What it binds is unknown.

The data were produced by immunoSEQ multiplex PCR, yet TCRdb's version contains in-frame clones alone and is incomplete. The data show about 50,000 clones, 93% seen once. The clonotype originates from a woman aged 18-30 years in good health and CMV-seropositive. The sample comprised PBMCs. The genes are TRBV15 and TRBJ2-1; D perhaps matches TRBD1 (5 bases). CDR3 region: CATSITGYSEQFF. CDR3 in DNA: TGTGCCACCAGCATAACAGGTTATAGTGAGCAGTTCTTC.